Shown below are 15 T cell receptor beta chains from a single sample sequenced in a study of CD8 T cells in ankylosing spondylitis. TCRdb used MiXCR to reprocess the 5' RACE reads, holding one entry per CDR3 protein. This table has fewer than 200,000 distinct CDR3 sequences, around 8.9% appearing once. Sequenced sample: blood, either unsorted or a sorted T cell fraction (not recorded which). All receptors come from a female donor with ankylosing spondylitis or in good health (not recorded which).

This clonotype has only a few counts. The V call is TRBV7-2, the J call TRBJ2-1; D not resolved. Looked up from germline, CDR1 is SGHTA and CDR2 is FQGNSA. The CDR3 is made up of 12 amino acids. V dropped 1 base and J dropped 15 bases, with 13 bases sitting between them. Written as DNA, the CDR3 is TGTGCCAGCAGCTTAGGGGCAGCGTTTAGGTTCTTC. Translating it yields CASSLGAAFRFF.

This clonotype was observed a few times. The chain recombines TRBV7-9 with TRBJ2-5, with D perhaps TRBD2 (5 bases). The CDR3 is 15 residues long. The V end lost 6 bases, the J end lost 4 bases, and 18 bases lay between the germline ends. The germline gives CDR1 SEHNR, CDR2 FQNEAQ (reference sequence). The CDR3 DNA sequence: TGTGCCAGCAGTTCCCACCTCGGACTTCGAGAGACCCAGTACTTC. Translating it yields CASSSHLGLRETQYF.

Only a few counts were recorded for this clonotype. The CDR3 DNA reads as TGCAGTGCTAGAGAACCAGGTGGGTCCTACAATGAGCAGTTCTTC. It specifies CSAREPGGSYNEQFF. The rearrangement joins TRBV20-1 to TRBJ2-1; D gene unclear. This CDR3 has 15 amino acids. The V gene's germline CDR1 is DFQATT and CDR2 SNEGSKA (reference sequence). The V gene lost 0 bases and the J gene lost 1 base, with 10 bases spanning the gap.

DNA for the CDR3: TGTGCCAGCAGCTTGAGTTCGCCAGCCTCTGAAGCTTTCTTT. It codes for CASSLSSPASEAFF. V gene TRBV11-2 combines with J gene TRBJ1-1; D uncertain. Germline V gives CDR1 SGHAT, CDR2 FQNNGV. This CDR3 region has 14 residues. Trimming removed 3 bases at V and 6 bases at J, with 14 bases between.

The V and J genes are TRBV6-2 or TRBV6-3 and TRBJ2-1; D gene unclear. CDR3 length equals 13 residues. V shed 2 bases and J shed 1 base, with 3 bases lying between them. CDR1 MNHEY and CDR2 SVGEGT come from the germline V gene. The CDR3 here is CASSYQSYNEQFF. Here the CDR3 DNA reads TGTGCCAGCAGTTACCAGTCCTACAATGAGCAGTTCTTC.

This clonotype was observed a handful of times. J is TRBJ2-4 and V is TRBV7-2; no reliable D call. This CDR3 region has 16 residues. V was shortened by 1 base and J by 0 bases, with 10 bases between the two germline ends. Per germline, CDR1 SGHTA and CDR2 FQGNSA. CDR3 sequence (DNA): TGTGCCAGCAGCTTAGGCAGGCAGCTAGCCAAAAACATTCAGTACTTC. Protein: CASSLGRQLAKNIQYF.

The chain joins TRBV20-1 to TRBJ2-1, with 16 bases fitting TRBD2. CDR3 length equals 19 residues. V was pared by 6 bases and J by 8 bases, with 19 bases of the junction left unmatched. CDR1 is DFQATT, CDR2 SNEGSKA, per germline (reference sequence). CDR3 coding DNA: TGCAGTGCCCCGGAGGATGAACCGGGACTAGCGGGAGGGGGTTATGAGCAGTTCTTC. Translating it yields CSAPEDEPGLAGGGYEQFF.

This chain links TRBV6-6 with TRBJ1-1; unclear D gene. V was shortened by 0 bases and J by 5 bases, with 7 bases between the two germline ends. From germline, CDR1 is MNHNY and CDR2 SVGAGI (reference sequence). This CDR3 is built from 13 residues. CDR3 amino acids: CASSYSPSTEAFF. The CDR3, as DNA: TGTGCCAGCAGTTACTCGCCGAGTACTGAAGCTTTCTTT.

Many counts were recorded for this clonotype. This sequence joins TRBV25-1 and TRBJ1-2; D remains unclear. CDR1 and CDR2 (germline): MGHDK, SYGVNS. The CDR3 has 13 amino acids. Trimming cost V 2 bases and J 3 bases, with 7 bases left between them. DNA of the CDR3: TGTGCCAGCAGTGAAGAAACTTACTATGGCTACACCTTC. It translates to CASSEETYYGYTF.

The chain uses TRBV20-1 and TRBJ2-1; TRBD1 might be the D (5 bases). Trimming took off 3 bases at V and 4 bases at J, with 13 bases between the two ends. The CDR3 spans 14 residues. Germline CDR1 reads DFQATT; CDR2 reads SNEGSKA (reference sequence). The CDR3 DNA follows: TGCAGTGCTAGGTTGACAGCCAGTTACAATGAGCAGTTCTTC. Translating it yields CSARLTASYNEQFF.

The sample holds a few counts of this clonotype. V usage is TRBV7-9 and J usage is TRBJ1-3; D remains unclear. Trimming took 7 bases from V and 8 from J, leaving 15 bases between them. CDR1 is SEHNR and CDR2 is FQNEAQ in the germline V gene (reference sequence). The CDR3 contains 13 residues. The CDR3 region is CASTLDTSDTIYF. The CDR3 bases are TGTGCCAGCACCCTAGACACTTCCGACACCATATATTTT.

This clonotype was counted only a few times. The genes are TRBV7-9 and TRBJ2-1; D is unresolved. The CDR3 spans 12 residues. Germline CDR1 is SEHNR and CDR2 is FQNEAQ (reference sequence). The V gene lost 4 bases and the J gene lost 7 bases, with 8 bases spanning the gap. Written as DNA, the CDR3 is TGTGCCAGCAGCTCGGGTGAAAATGAGCAGTTCTTC. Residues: CASSSGENEQFF. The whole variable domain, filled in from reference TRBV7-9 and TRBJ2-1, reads DTGVSQNPRHKITKRGQNVTFRCDPISEHNRLYWYRQTLGQGPEFLTYFQNEAQLEKSRLLSDRFSAERPKGSFSTLEIQRTEQGDSAMYLCASSSGENEQFFGPGTRLTVL.

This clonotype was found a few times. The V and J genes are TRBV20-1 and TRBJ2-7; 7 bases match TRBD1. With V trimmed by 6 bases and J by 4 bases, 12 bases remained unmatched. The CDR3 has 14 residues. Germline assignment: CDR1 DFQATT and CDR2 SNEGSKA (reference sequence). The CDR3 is CSARPLGQPYEQYF. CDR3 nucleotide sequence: TGCAGTGCCCGGCCTCTGGGACAGCCATACGAGCAGTACTTC.

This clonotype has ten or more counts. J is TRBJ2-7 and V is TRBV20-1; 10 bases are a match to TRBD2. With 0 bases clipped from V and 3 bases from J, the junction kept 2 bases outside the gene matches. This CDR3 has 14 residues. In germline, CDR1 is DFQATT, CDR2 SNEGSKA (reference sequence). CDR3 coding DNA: TGCAGTGCTAGAGACTTAGCGGGAGGCTACGAGCAGTACTTC. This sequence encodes CSARDLAGGYEQYF.

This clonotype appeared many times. DNA of the CDR3: TGCAGCGTTGAGGCGGGTGAGCAGTTCTTC. Protein sequence: CSVEAGEQFF. V and J are TRBV29-1 and TRBJ2-1, with D tentatively TRBD2 (5 bases). V was trimmed by 3 bases and J by 9 bases, leaving 6 bases between them. Germline loops: CDR1 SQVTM, CDR2 ANQGSEA. The CDR3 contains 10 residues.